This T cell receptor beta chain was documented in a study of blood T cell repertoires in COVID-19. Data came from immunoSEQ multiplex PCR; TCRdb stores just in-frame clones and leaves some out. The repertoire holds some 80,000 clones, with 60% to 85% as singletons. Germline V gene sequence: CDR1 DFQATT, CDR2 SNEGSKA (reference sequence). The CDR3 contains 12 residues. V lost 3 bases to trimming and J lost 1 base, with 6 bases between them. The receptor was isolated from a human donor in a cohort sampled during active COVID-19. The genes are TRBV20-1 and TRBJ1-1; no clear D gene. The sequenced sample consisted of peripheral blood. The CDR3 nucleotides read TGCAGTGCTAGTACAGCGAACACTGAAGCTTTCTTT. Translated: CSASTANTEAFF.